Listed here are 27 T cell receptor beta chains from one sample, sequenced in a study of blood T cell repertoires in COVID-19. Only in-frame clones appear in the TCRdb table, and some are missing; sequencing was by immunoSEQ multiplex PCR. The sample holds about 68,000 clones, 90% seen once. Sequenced material: peripheral blood. All receptors derive from a man over 45 with COVID-19, enrolled during active disease.

J is TRBJ1-2 and V is TRBV2; 8 bases align to TRBD1. CDR3 size: 14 residues. Trimming took 4 bases from V and 9 from J; bases not matched to a gene: 10. In germline, CDR1 is SNHLY, CDR2 FYNNEI. CDR3 sequence (DNA): TGTGCCAGCAGTGCCCAGACAGGGGAGCGGAGCTACACCTTC. Translating it yields CASSAQTGERSYTF. The entire variable domain, with the rest obtained from reference TRBV2 and TRBJ1-2, is as follows: EPEVTQTPSHQVTQMGQEVILRCVPISNHLYFYWYRQILGQKVEFLVSFYNNEISEKSEIFDDQFSVERPDGSNFTLKIRSTKLEDSAMYFCASSAQTGERSYTFGSGTRLTVV.

The gene calls are TRBV15 and TRBJ2-5; possibly TRBD2 for D (6 bases). Trimming cost V 7 bases and J 3 bases, with 18 bases left between them. The germline V gene has CDR1 LNHNV and CDR2 YYDKDF (reference sequence). The CDR3 extends over 15 amino acids. The CDR3 spells CATTYRASEEETQYF. The DNA for the CDR3 is TGTGCCACCACCTACCGGGCTAGCGAGGAAGAGACCCAGTACTTC.

J is TRBJ2-3 and V is TRBV7-2, with 8 positions matching TRBD1. Per the germline V gene, CDR1 is SGHTA and CDR2 is FQGNSA. The CDR3 contains 17 residues. V lost 0 bases, J lost 4 bases, and 9 bases stayed unmatched. The CDR3 DNA is TGTGCCAGCAGCTTAGCAACCGGGGCAGGGGGCCCAGATACGCAGTATTTT. Translating gives CASSLATGAGGPDTQYF.

The CDR3 DNA sequence: TGTGCCAGCAGTCTCAGAAGTGGGGGCGAAGCCATTCAGTACTTC. Translation: CASSLRSGGEAIQYF. This chain uses TRBV6-2 or TRBV6-3 with TRBJ2-4; the D gene is possibly TRBD1 (6 bases). The CDR3 is 15 amino acids. Germline CDR1 reads MNHEY; CDR2 reads SVGEGT. Deletions cut 5 bases from V and 9 bases from J, with 20 bases between.

The CDR3 nucleotides read TGCGCCAGCAGCTTGGCCCCCCTAGGGGGCGGGGAAAACATTCAGTACTTC. Translating it yields CASSLAPLGGGENIQYF. This chain uses TRBV5-1 with TRBJ2-4; possible D gene TRBD1, 7 bases. CDR3 size: 17 residues. CDR1 SGHRS and CDR2 YFSETQ come from the germline V gene. V lost 0 bases, J lost 5 bases, and 18 bases lay in between.

The gene calls are TRBV5-5 and TRBJ2-2; 9 bases are a match to TRBD2. V was pared by 0 bases and J by 1 base, with 7 bases of the junction left unmatched. The CDR3 is made up of 18 amino acids. The germline V gene has CDR1 SGHKS and CDR2 YYEKEE (reference sequence). DNA of the CDR3: TGTGCCAGCAGCTTGGCCGCAGGTAGCGGGAGGAACACCGGGGAGCTGTTTTTT. Encoded protein: CASSLAAGSGRNTGELFF.

The genes are TRBV12-3 or TRBV12-4 and TRBJ2-3, with 7 bases that match TRBD2. V lost 5 bases, J lost 4 bases, and 3 bases stayed unmatched. The CDR3 extends over 13 amino acids. In DNA form, the CDR3 reads TGTGCCAGCAGTGCGGGGGAGGCAGATACGCAGTATTTT. Translation gives CASSAGEADTQYF.

This chain uses TRBV18 with TRBJ1-5, with 9 bases aligning to TRBD1. Germline lookup yields CDR1 KGHSH and CDR2 LQKENI. The CDR3 has 16 residues. J gave up 2 bases and V 1 base, and 3 bases lay outside the gene matches. The CDR3: CASSPLGQGGNQPQHF. CDR3 sequence (DNA): TGTGCCAGCTCACCACTGGGACAGGGAGGCAATCAGCCCCAGCATTTT.

This chain connects TRBV5-5 to TRBJ1-1; D possibly corresponds to TRBD1 (5 bases). V dropped 0 bases and J dropped 6 bases, with 18 bases sitting between them. This CDR3 is 16 amino acids long. The germline gives CDR1 SGHKS, CDR2 YYEKEE (reference sequence). The CDR3 sequence is CASSLAYPRGLAEAFF. The CDR3 nucleotides read TGTGCCAGCAGCTTGGCGTATCCCCGGGGGTTGGCTGAAGCTTTCTTT.

This chain uses TRBV7-9 with TRBJ2-2; 10 nucleotides agree with TRBD1. Losses at the gene ends were 2 bases for V and 2 bases for J; bases not matched to a gene: 5. CDR1 is SEHNR and CDR2 is FQNEAQ in the germline V gene (reference sequence). The CDR3 is 17 amino acids. The CDR3 loop is CASSLLRDRGNTGELFF. The CDR3 DNA reads as TGTGCCAGCAGCTTACTCCGGGACAGGGGTAACACCGGGGAGCTGTTTTTT.

The chain uses TRBV4-2 and TRBJ2-7, with 11 bases identical to TRBD2. V was clipped by 0 bases and J by 0 bases; unmatched bases: 1. Germline-derived CDR1 and CDR2 are LGHNA and YNFKEQ. The CDR3 contains 16 residues. CDR3 in amino acids: CASSQDGTSGSYEQYF. Written as DNA, the CDR3 is TGTGCCAGCAGCCAAGATGGGACTAGCGGCTCCTACGAGCAGTACTTC.

The gene calls are TRBV7-3 and TRBJ2-1; perhaps TRBD2 as D (7 bases). Germline CDR1 is SGHTA and CDR2 is FQGTGA. The V and J ends lost 0 bases and 6 bases respectively, with 12 bases between them. The CDR3 extends over 15 amino acids. CDR3 sequence (DNA): TGTGCCAGCAGCTTAACAGGGGGAGGGCCCAATGAGCAGTTCTTC. Its translation: CASSLTGGGPNEQFF.

The gene calls are TRBV7-3 and TRBJ2-6, with TRBD1 matching over 10 bases. Germline assignment: CDR1 SGHTA and CDR2 FQGTGA. With V trimmed by 4 bases and J by 3 bases, 12 bases remained unmatched. This CDR3 spans 19 amino acids. This CDR3 reads CASSSFAGTGVGGANVLTF. The DNA of the CDR3 is TGTGCCAGCAGCTCATTCGCCGGGACAGGGGTCGGTGGGGCCAACGTCCTGACTTTC.

The V call is TRBV7-8, the J call TRBJ1-5; 8 positions agree with TRBD1. After removal of 2 bases from V and 5 bases from J, the junction contained 11 bases not matched to a gene. The CDR3 spans 17 residues. Germline lookup yields CDR1 SGHVS and CDR2 FQNEAQ. CDR3 region: CASSLTRWTGLHQPQHF. CDR3 bases: TGTGCCAGCAGCTTAACCCGCTGGACAGGGCTGCATCAGCCCCAGCATTTT.

The J gene is TRBJ1-2, the V gene TRBV11-2, with TRBD1 identical over 7 bases. Germline lookup yields CDR1 SGHAT and CDR2 FQNNGV. The CDR3 covers 14 residues. V lost 7 bases, J lost 1 base, and 6 bases stayed unmatched. The CDR3 loop is CASTLGQLNYGYTF. CDR3 sequence (DNA): TGTGCCAGCACCTTGGGACAGCTTAACTATGGCTACACCTTC.

The chain employs TRBV7-2 and TRBJ2-5, with a tentative D call TRBD2 (6 bases). The V end was cut by 3 bases, the J end by 2 bases, with 19 bases between. CDR1 SGHTA and CDR2 FQGNSA come from the germline V gene. The CDR3 sequence is 17 residues long. The CDR3 spells CASSLGGAGAIQETQYF. DNA for the CDR3: TGTGCCAGCAGCTTGGGGGGAGCGGGCGCAATTCAAGAGACCCAGTACTTC.

The chain uses TRBV10-3 and TRBJ2-7; TRBD2 might be the D (6 bases). V lost 4 bases to trimming and J lost 3 bases, with 13 bases between them. CDR1 and CDR2 (germline): ENHRY, SYGVKD. CDR3 length: 14 amino acids. CDR3 loop: CAISVGRDIYEQYF. DNA for the CDR3: TGTGCCATCAGTGTAGGGCGGGATATCTACGAGCAGTACTTC.

The rearrangement joins TRBV7-2 to TRBJ2-7, with D perhaps matching TRBD2 (6 bases). CDR1 SGHTA and CDR2 FQGNSA come from the germline V gene. This CDR3 has 15 residues. V lost 1 base and J lost 3, with 13 bases in between. CDR3 in amino acids: CASSLGGGGIYEQYF. CDR3 DNA sequence: TGTGCCAGCAGCTTAGGGGGCGGCGGGATCTACGAGCAGTACTTC.

The chain employs TRBV30 and TRBJ1-2; 8 bases are a match to TRBD1. V dropped 8 bases and J dropped 3; count of bases not matched to a gene: 5. The CDR3 sequence is 12 residues long. Germline assignment: CDR1 GTSNPN and CDR2 SVGIG (reference sequence). CDR3 sequence (DNA): TGTGCCCTGACAGGGGAGGACTATGGCTACACCTTC. Protein: CALTGEDYGYTF.

CDR3 region: CASSVGRGPQPQHF. CDR3 coding DNA: TGTGCCAGCAGTGTGGGCAGGGGGCCTCAGCCCCAGCATTTT. V and J are TRBV2 and TRBJ1-5, with 8 bases fitting TRBD1. Germline trimming cut 4 bases from V and 6 bases from J; bases unmatched to any gene: 5. Germline V CDR1 and CDR2: SNHLY, FYNNEI. This CDR3 has 14 residues.

This chain links TRBV7-2 with TRBJ2-7; 9 bases fit TRBD2. V gave up 4 bases and J gave up 0 bases; unmatched junction bases: 4. The CDR3 length is 15 residues. Germline V lookup: CDR1 SGHTA, CDR2 FQGNSA. CDR3 in amino acids: CASSSSSGISYEQYF. The CDR3 bases are TGTGCCAGCAGCTCATCTAGCGGGATCTCCTACGAGCAGTACTTC.

This clone was seen only a few times. V usage is TRBV6-5 and J usage is TRBJ2-7; weak D call: TRBD2 (7 bases). This CDR3 is 14 amino acids long. The V gene's germline CDR1 is MNHEY and CDR2 SVGAGI. V was shortened by 8 bases and J by 0 bases, with 14 bases between the two germline ends. The CDR3 reads CASPGGRLSYEQYF. The CDR3 bases are TGTGCCAGCCCGGGGGGCAGACTCTCCTACGAGCAGTACTTC.

The chain uses TRBV7-8 and TRBJ2-7, with 8 bases aligning to TRBD2. This CDR3 contains 16 residues. The junction had 15 bases not matched to a gene; V was cut back by 5 bases and J by 6 bases. From germline, CDR1 is SGHVS and CDR2 FQNEAQ. CDR3 in DNA: TGTGCCAGCAGCCCCCCCCCAGCGGGAGTATCGGGCGAGCAGTACTTC. The encoded protein is CASSPPPAGVSGEQYF. Combining the CDR3 with reference TRBV7-8 and TRBJ2-7 gives the whole variable domain GAGVSQSPRYKVAKRGQDVALRCDPISGHVSLFWYQQALGQGPEFLTYFQNEAQLDKSGLPSDRFFAERPEGSVSTLKIQRTQQEDSAVYLCASSPPPAGVSGEQYFGPGTRLTVT.

The rearrangement links TRBV7-2 to TRBJ2-5, with 12 positions matching TRBD2. CDR1 is SGHTA and CDR2 is FQGNSA in the germline V gene. The CDR3 is 15 amino acids. V trimming: 2 bases; J trimming: 7 bases; junction bases outside the gene matches: 5. The CDR3 here is CASSLRLAGDGTQYF. The CDR3 DNA reads TGTGCCAGCAGCTTAAGACTAGCGGGAGATGGGACCCAGTACTTC. The full variable domain, completed using reference TRBV7-2 and TRBJ2-5, is GAGVSQSPSNKVTEKGKDVELRCDPISGHTALYWYRQSLGQGLEFLIYFQGNSAPDKSGLPSDRFSAERTGGSVSTLTIQRTQQEDSAVYLCASSLRLAGDGTQYFGPGTRLLVL.

The V and J genes are TRBV18 and TRBJ2-1; D possibly corresponds to TRBD2 (6 bases). Trimming removed 4 bases from V and 4 bases from J, with 17 bases in between. The germline CDR1 and CDR2 sequences are KGHSH and LQKENI. The CDR3 is made up of 16 amino acids. The CDR3 bases are TGTGCCAGCTCACTGAATGGAGGGGCCCTGTACAATGAGCAGTTCTTC. It translates to CASSLNGGALYNEQFF. Complete variable domain (other parts from reference TRBV18 and TRBJ2-1): NAGVMQNPRHLVRRRGQEARLRCSPMKGHSHVYWYRQLPEEGLKFMVYLQKENIIDESGMPKERFSAEFPKEGPSILRIQQVVRGDSAAYFCASSLNGGALYNEQFFGPGTRLTVL.

The J gene is TRBJ1-3, the V gene TRBV7-2; the D gene is possibly TRBD1 (6 bases). This CDR3 contains 15 residues. Germline assignment: CDR1 SGHTA and CDR2 FQGNSA. Trimming pared 0 bases from V and 4 bases from J, leaving 10 bases between. CDR3: CASSLAPGVGNTIYF. In DNA form, the CDR3 reads TGTGCCAGCAGCTTAGCTCCAGGGGTAGGAAACACCATATATTTT. Full variable domain (remainder filled in from reference TRBV7-2 and TRBJ1-3): GAGVSQSPSNKVTEKGKDVELRCDPISGHTALYWYRQSLGQGLEFLIYFQGNSAPDKSGLPSDRFSAERTGGSVSTLTIQRTQQEDSAVYLCASSLAPGVGNTIYFGEGSWLTVV.

The chain joins TRBV7-6 to TRBJ2-1, with D possibly matching TRBD2 (5 bases). Looked up from germline, CDR1 is SGHVS and CDR2 is FNYEAQ. V was shortened by 0 bases and J by 4 bases, with 22 bases between the two germline ends. The CDR3 is made up of 19 amino acids. The CDR3 spells CASSLAGLALQPSYNEQFF. The CDR3 DNA is TGTGCCAGCAGCTTAGCGGGCCTAGCCCTCCAACCCTCGTACAATGAGCAGTTCTTC.